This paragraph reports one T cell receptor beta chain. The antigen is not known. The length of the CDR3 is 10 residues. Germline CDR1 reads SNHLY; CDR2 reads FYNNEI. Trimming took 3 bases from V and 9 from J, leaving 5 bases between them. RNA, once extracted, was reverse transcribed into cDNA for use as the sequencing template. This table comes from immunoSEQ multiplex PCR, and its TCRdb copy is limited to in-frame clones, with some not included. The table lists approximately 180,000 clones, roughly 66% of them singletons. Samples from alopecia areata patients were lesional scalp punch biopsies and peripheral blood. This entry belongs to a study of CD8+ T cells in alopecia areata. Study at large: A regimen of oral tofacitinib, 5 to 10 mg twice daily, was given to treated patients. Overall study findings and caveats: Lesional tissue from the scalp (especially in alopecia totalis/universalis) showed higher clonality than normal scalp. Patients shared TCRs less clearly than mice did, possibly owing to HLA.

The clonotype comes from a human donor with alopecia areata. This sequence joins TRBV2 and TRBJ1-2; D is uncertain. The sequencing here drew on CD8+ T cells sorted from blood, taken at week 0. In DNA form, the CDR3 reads TGTGCCAGCAGTGAGAAGCGCTACACCTTC. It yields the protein CASSEKRYTF.